This TCR beta chain derives from a study of immune evolution from preneoplasia to lung adenocarcinoma. The method was immunoSEQ multiplex PCR; TCRdb's version includes in-frame clones alone and lacks a portion of them. The table has 11,000 or so clones, over 70% seen once. The CDR3 length is 15 residues. The V and J ends lost 4 bases and 1 base respectively, with 12 bases between them. CDR1 and CDR2 (germline): SGDLS, YYNGEE. The sequenced sample consisted of FFPE minimally invasive lung adenocarcinoma tissue. The chain uses TRBV9 and TRBJ1-5, with a tentative D call TRBD1 (5 bases). The origin of this receptor is a person aged 55 to 79 with lung adenocarcinoma. The CDR3 bases are TGTGCCAGCAGCACGGGACCGATAAGCAATCAGCCCCAGCATTTT. Protein: CASSTGPISNQPQHF.